One and the same sample provided the 14 T cell receptor beta chains below, sequenced in a study of STAT5B mutations in CD4+ large granular lymphocyte leukemia. Clones were sequenced by immunoSEQ multiplex PCR, and TCRdb holds only the in-frame ones, with some missing. The sample records approximately 4,400 clones, around 80% being singletons. Sample: PBMCs. These receptors were collected from a man between 65 and 79 years old with CD4+ T-cell large granular lymphocyte leukemia.

The rearrangement uses TRBV11-2 and TRBJ2-1; possible D gene TRBD2, 5 bases. Trimming took off 0 bases at V and 11 bases at J, with 11 bases between the two ends. Germline loops: CDR1 SGHAT, CDR2 FQNNGV. The CDR3 loop spans 13 amino acids. The CDR3 protein is CASSLDLTRQQFF. For the CDR3, the DNA is TGTGCCAGCAGCTTAGACCTCACTAGGCAGCAGTTCTTC.

The chain links TRBV6-1 to TRBJ2-7, with a possible D match to TRBD1 (5 bases). V was shortened by 5 bases and J by 2 bases, with 16 bases between the two germline ends. The germline V gene has CDR1 MNHNS and CDR2 SASEGT. CDR3 size: 15 residues. DNA for the CDR3: TGTGCCAGCAGTAAAGGGGCAGGCTTAACCTACGAGCAGTACTTC. Its translation: CASSKGAGLTYEQYF.

The table lists this clone with a few counts. The genes are TRBV4-1 and TRBJ2-7; 9 positions match TRBD2. This CDR3 has 15 residues. Looked up from germline, CDR1 is MGHRA and CDR2 is YSYEKL. The junction had 3 bases not matched to a gene; V was cut back by 1 base and J by 2 bases. This chain's CDR3 is CASSQGLAATYEQYV. The CDR3 DNA sequence: TGCGCCAGCAGCCAAGGACTAGCGGCAACCTACGAGCAGTACGTC.

This chain connects TRBV25-1 to TRBJ2-1; TRBD2 is a possible D gene (5 bases). Germline V lookup: CDR1 MGHDK, CDR2 SYGVNS. V dropped 2 bases and J dropped 5 bases, with 10 bases sitting between them. The CDR3 covers 14 residues. The CDR3 sequence is CASSEPGVHNEQFF. The CDR3 region has the DNA TGTGCCAGCAGTGAACCCGGGGTCCACAATGAGCAGTTCTTC.

The V call is TRBV7-9, the J call TRBJ2-3, with TRBD2 matching over 7 bases. The CDR3 is 17 amino acids. The V gene end was trimmed by 5 bases and the J gene end by 5 bases; junction bases not matched to a gene: 16. Looked up from germline, CDR1 is SEHNR and CDR2 is FQNEAQ (reference sequence). CDR3 amino acids: CASSPPTQAGVRDTQYF. For the CDR3, the DNA is TGTGCCAGCAGCCCACCAACACAGGCGGGAGTTCGAGATACGCAGTATTTT. The full variable domain, in which reference TRBV7-9 and TRBJ2-3 provide the parts outside the CDR3, is DTGVSQNPRHKITKRGQNVTFRCDPISEHNRLYWYRQTLGQGPEFLTYFQNEAQLEKSRLLSDRFSAERPKGSFSTLEIQRTEQGDSAMYLCASSPPTQAGVRDTQYFGPGTRLTVL.

The genes are TRBV19 and TRBJ1-5; 8 bases align to TRBD1. CDR1 LNHDA and CDR2 SQIVND come from the germline V gene (reference sequence). The CDR3 consists of 16 residues. The V segment lost 1 base and the J segment 6 bases; nucleotides outside the gene matches: 8. The CDR3 loop is CASSIVRTGTRQPQHF. The CDR3 DNA reads TGTGCCAGTAGTATAGTTAGGACAGGGACACGTCAGCCCCAGCATTTT.

The V call is TRBV30, the J call TRBJ2-1; D is possibly TRBD1 (6 bases). The CDR3 sequence is 16 residues long. Trimming removed 3 bases at V and 9 bases at J, with 24 bases between. Germline V gene sequence: CDR1 GTSNPN, CDR2 SVGIG (reference sequence). The CDR3 is CAWSHPQGSLGGEQFF. CDR3 in DNA: TGTGCCTGGAGCCACCCTCAGGGATCCCTAGGGGGTGAGCAGTTCTTC.

The CDR3 is CASSEAASGRLNEQFF. CDR3 nucleotide sequence: TGTGCCAGCAGTGAAGCGGCTAGCGGGAGACTCAATGAGCAGTTCTTC. The J gene is TRBJ2-1, the V gene TRBV2; 10 bases are a match to TRBD2. CDR1 and CDR2 from the germline V gene are SNHLY and FYNNEI. This CDR3 has 16 amino acids. Unmatched junction bases numbered 5, after V lost 0 bases and J lost 6 bases.

The chain has TRBV2 and TRBJ2-2, with D possibly being TRBD2 (5 bases). In germline, CDR1 is SNHLY, CDR2 FYNNEI. This CDR3 has 15 residues. V was cut by 4 bases and J by 0 bases, with 9 bases left in between. The CDR3 DNA reads TGTGCCAGCAGTGGCGGGCCCGCGAACACCGGGGAGCTGTTTTTT. Protein product: CASSGGPANTGELFF.

The chain couples TRBV7-6 to TRBJ2-1; 9 bases align to TRBD1. The CDR3 loop spans 16 amino acids. Trimming at V came to 5 bases and at J to 8 bases, leaving 13 bases not matched to a gene. CDR1 is SGHVS and CDR2 is FNYEAQ in the germline V gene. CDR3 loop: CASSDIWGTGWYEQFF. The CDR3 bases are TGTGCCAGCAGCGACATCTGGGGGACAGGGTGGTATGAGCAGTTCTTC.

V usage is TRBV21-1 and J usage is TRBJ2-7; whether TRBD1, the table's D call, matches the DNA was not checked. TRBV21-1 is termed a pseudogene. The CDR3 is 14 residues long. CDR3 amino acids: CASRGQGSSYEQYV. The CDR3 coding sequence is TGTGCCAGCAGAGGACAGGGGAGCTCCTACGAGCAGTACGTC.

The rearrangement joins TRBV19 to TRBJ2-5, with 8 bases identical to TRBD2. V lost 3 bases and J lost 5; bases outside the gene matches: 8. This CDR3 spans 15 amino acids. CDR1 and CDR2 (germline): LNHDA, SQIVND (reference sequence). The chain's CDR3 is CASSMLVGLAETQYF. The CDR3 nucleotides read TGTGCCAGTAGTATGCTGGTCGGACTAGCTGAGACCCAGTACTTC.

The V gene is TRBV19, the J gene TRBJ2-3; 10 positions agree with TRBD2. In germline, CDR1 is LNHDA, CDR2 SQIVND (reference sequence). Germline trimming cut 5 bases from V and 6 bases from J; bases unmatched to any gene: 8. The CDR3 runs to 15 residues. CDR3 nucleotide sequence: TGTGCCAGTAGTCCCTCTAGCGGGAGTTCGGATACGCAGTATTTT. Translating gives CASSPSSGSSDTQYF.

The chain carries TRBV25-1 and TRBJ2-5; a weak D match, TRBD1 (6 bases). V was pared by 6 bases and J by 1 base, with 15 bases between. This CDR3 has 15 amino acids. Per germline, CDR1 MGHDK and CDR2 SYGVNS. Here the CDR3 reads CASSQKTGPQETQYF. CDR3 bases: TGTGCCAGCAGCCAAAAGACAGGACCCCAAGAGACCCAGTACTTC. Based on the CDR3 plus reference TRBV25-1 and TRBJ2-5, the full variable domain is EADIYQTPRYLVIGTGKKITLECSQTMGHDKMYWYQQDPGMELHLIHYSYGVNSTEKGDLSSESTVSRIRTEHFPLTLESARPSHTSQYLCASSQKTGPQETQYFGPGTRLLVL.